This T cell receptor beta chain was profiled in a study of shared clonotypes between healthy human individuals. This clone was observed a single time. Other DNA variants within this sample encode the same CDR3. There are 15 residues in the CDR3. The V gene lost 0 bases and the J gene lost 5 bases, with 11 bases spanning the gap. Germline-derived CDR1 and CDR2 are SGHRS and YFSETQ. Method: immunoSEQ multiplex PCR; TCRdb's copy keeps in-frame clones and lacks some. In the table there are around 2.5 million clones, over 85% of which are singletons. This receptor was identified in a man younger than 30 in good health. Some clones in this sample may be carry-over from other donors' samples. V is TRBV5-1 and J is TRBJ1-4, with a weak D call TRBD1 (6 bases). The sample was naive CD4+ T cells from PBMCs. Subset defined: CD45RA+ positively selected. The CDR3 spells CASSLVPGENEKLFF. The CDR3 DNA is TGCGCCAGCAGCTTGGTCCCAGGGGAAAATGAAAAACTGTTTTTT.